Listed below are T cell receptor beta chains from one sample, sequenced in a study of blood T cells in healthy people across ages. Via MiXCR, TCRdb re-called the 5' RACE reads, giving one row per CDR3 protein. The sample carries hundreds of thousands of distinct CDR3 sequences, around 30% recorded once. The sample taken for sequencing was blood. These receptors were taken from a woman aged 80 or over in good health. Both conserved end residues are part of each CDR3. The D gene is left open where the match is weak. Some rows mark clone size as missing; the rest say once, few, many or name a class of expanded clone.

J gene	clone size	V gene	D gene	CDR3 DNA	CDR3 protein
TRBJ2-7	many	TRBV7-9	-	TGTGCCAGCAGCTTCAGCGGGCAAACTGGGGAGCAGTACTTC	CASSFSGQTGEQYF
TRBJ2-7	few	TRBV7-9	TRBD1	TGTGCCACAGGGACAGGGCCCACGGCCGAGCAGTACTTC	CATGTGPTAEQYF
TRBJ2-6	many	TRBV11-2	-	TGTGCCAGCAGGGGTGTCGGGGGTACAAACTCTGGGGCCAACGTCCTGACTTTC	CASRGVGGTNSGANVLTF
TRBJ1-1	-	TRBV4-3	-	TGCGCCAGCAGCCAAGGAAAGGGGGAATCTGAAGCTTTCTTT	CASSQGKGESEAFF
TRBJ1-2	many	TRBV5-1	TRBD1	TGCGCCAGCAGCGGGGAGACAGGGGGCATCGGCTACACCTTC	CASSGETGGIGYTF
TRBJ2-3	many	TRBV9	TRBD2	TGTGCCAGCAGCGTAGGTACTAGCGGGGGGATCACAGATACGCAGTATTTT	CASSVGTSGGITDTQYF
TRBJ2-1	many	TRBV29-1	TRBD1	TGCAGCGTTGGGAACTATCCCGGACAGGCATACAATGAGCAGTTCTTC	CSVGNYPGQAYNEQFF
TRBJ2-2	many	TRBV27	TRBD1	TGTGCCAGCCAGTCCCCCGGGACAGGGAACACCGGGGAGCTGTTTTTT	CASQSPGTGNTGELFF
TRBJ1-2	few	TRBV10-3	-	TGTGCCATCAGTGAGGGACAGAACTATGGCTACACCTTC	CAISEGQNYGYTF
TRBJ1-5	few	TRBV3-1	-	TGTGCCAGCAGCCAAGGGGGGGTAAATCAGCCCCAGCATTTT	CASSQGGVNQPQHF
TRBJ1-6	many	TRBV20-1	-	TGCAGTGCTAGAGATATTGGGACATCGGCTCGTTCACCCCTCCACTTT	CSARDIGTSARSPLHF
TRBJ2-7	many	TRBV18	TRBD2	TGTGCCAGCTCAGGCAACCCAGCGGGGGACTCCTACGAGCAGTACTTC	CASSGNPAGDSYEQYF
TRBJ1-5	-	TRBV15	-	TGTGCCACCGCCCAGGGTAGTAATCAGCCCCAGCATTTT	CATAQGSNQPQHF
TRBJ2-7	-	TRBV30	-	TGTGCCTGGAGTGTACAGGTCTACGAGCAGTACTTC	CAWSVQVYEQYF
TRBJ2-7	many	TRBV6-2/TRBV6-3	-	TGTGCCAGCAGTTACCCCGCGGGCAGTCGACTAATCTACGAGCAGTACTTC	CASSYPAGSRLIYEQYF
TRBJ2-5	-	TRBV29-1	-	TGCAGCGTTGAAGTCCCCACTCAAGAGACCCAGTACTTC	CSVEVPTQETQYF
TRBJ2-5	many	TRBV6-5	-	TGTGCCAGCAGTTCCCGGAGGGGGGGGAGGGAGACCCAGTACTTC	CASSSRRGGRETQYF
TRBJ2-1	many	TRBV24-1	-	TGTGCCACCAGTGATGTACGAGGAGGTGTAGGTGAGCAGTTCTTC	CATSDVRGGVGEQFF
TRBJ1-2	many	TRBV7-2	-	TGTGCCAGCAGCTTAGAATCAGCACGGGGCAACTATGGCTACACCTTC	CASSLESARGNYGYTF
TRBJ1-1	-	TRBV29-1	-	TGCAGCGTCTCAGAGAGGGGCATCACTGAAGCTTTCTTT	CSVSERGITEAFF
TRBJ2-7	-	TRBV18	-	TGTGCCAGCTCACCCGCTAGCATACCCTACGAGCAGTACTTC	CASSPASIPYEQYF
TRBJ2-7	-	TRBV19	-	TGTGCCAGTAGTACCGCGGCGGGTGCGGACTACGAGCAGTACTTC	CASSTAAGADYEQYF
TRBJ1-5	-	TRBV2	TRBD1	TGTGCCAGCAGTCCCCAGGACAGGGCCAATCAGCCCCAGCATTTT	CASSPQDRANQPQHF
TRBJ2-7	-	TRBV20-1	TRBD1	TGCAGTGCTAGAGGGTCCGGACAGGGTGTCTACGAGCAGTACTTC	CSARGSGQGVYEQYF
TRBJ1-2	-	TRBV5-4	-	TGTGCCAGCAGCTTGCTCCAGGGCGGTGGTGGCTACACCTTC	CASSLLQGGGGYTF
TRBJ1-1	-	TRBV24-1	TRBD1	TGTGCCACCAGTGATCCGGGACAGGGTAACACTGAAGCTTTCTTT	CATSDPGQGNTEAFF
TRBJ2-6	many	TRBV27	-	TGTGCCAGCAGGCGACTGGGAGAGATTCCTGGGGCCAACGTCCTGACTTTC	CASRRLGEIPGANVLTF
TRBJ1-1	-	TRBV4-3	-	TGCGCCAGCAGCCAGGAGGGTAGGAGTGGCGCTGAAGCTTTCTTT	CASSQEGRSGAEAFF
TRBJ2-1	many	TRBV27	TRBD1	TGTGCCAGCAGAGACCTGCGGGACAGGGTGTACAATGAGCAGTTCTTC	CASRDLRDRVYNEQFF
TRBJ2-1	-	TRBV19	-	TGTGCCAGTAGGATCCTCAGGACGGACAATGAGCAGTTCTTC	CASRILRTDNEQFF
TRBJ2-1	many	TRBV25-1	-	TGTGCCAGCAGTGGGTGGGGGGCATTGAATGAGCAGTTCTTC	CASSGWGALNEQFF
TRBJ1-2	-	TRBV7-2	-	TGTGCCAGCAGCCTTACAATACGGGACGGTGTCAACTATGGCTACACCTTC	CASSLTIRDGVNYGYTF
TRBJ1-1	few	TRBV18	-	TGTGCCAGCTCACCAAACACCAACACTGAAGCTTTCTTT	CASSPNTNTEAFF
TRBJ1-4	-	TRBV7-2	-	TGTGCCAGCAGCCTCAGGACCTACGCAACTAATGAAAAACTGTTTTTT	CASSLRTYATNEKLFF
TRBJ2-1	-	TRBV11-3	-	TGTGCCAGCAGCTTAGGTCCCCAGGGTGGGAATGAGCAGTTCTTC	CASSLGPQGGNEQFF
TRBJ2-5	few	TRBV7-2	TRBD1	TGTGCCAGCAGCTTACAGGACAGGGGGCGTGAGACCCAGTACTTC	CASSLQDRGRETQYF
TRBJ2-7	-	TRBV20-1	-	TGCAGTGCGGAGAGGTCCGGGACATCTCCCTACGAGCAGTACTTC	CSAERSGTSPYEQYF
TRBJ2-1	many	TRBV6-2/TRBV6-3	TRBD1	TGTGCCAGCAGTTACGGGGGACAGGGCAACAATGAGCAGTTCTTC	CASSYGGQGNNEQFF
TRBJ1-1	many	TRBV7-9	-	TGTGCCAGCAGTCCATACTACCCGAACAGTTTGGGAAAAAGGTTCACTGAAGCTTTCTTT	CASSPYYPNSLGKRFTEAFF
TRBJ2-7	many	TRBV3-1	-	TGTGCCAGCAGCCTCTTGGAGCTGGGCCAGTACTTC	CASSLLELGQYF
TRBJ2-3	few	TRBV24-1	TRBD2	TGTGCCACCGGTGATTTCGGCGGGGGGACAGATACGCAGTATTTT	CATGDFGGGTDTQYF
TRBJ2-1	-	TRBV5-1	TRBD1	TGCGCCAGCAGCTTGTCCCCCGGGACAGGCTCCTACAATGAGCAGTTCTTC	CASSLSPGTGSYNEQFF
TRBJ2-1	once	TRBV20-1	-	TGCAGTGCTATCGGGAGAGGCGTTGAGCAGTTCTTC	CSAIGRGVEQFF
TRBJ1-2	few	TRBV15	-	TGTGCCACCAGCAGTATTACAGGGAAGCTTAATTATGGCTACACCTTC	CATSSITGKLNYGYTF
TRBJ1-2	many	TRBV6-6	-	TGTGCCAGCAGTCCTCAGGGGCCTTATGGCTACACCTTC	CASSPQGPYGYTF
TRBJ2-1	many	TRBV7-9	-	TGTGCCAGCAGCTTATTGCGGGGGCCTAAATACAATGAGCAGTTCTTC	CASSLLRGPKYNEQFF
TRBJ2-1	-	TRBV4-3	-	TGCGCCAGCAGCCAAGATGCAGGGTTTGATGAGCGGTTCTTC	CASSQDAGFDERFF
TRBJ1-1	many	TRBV7-2	-	TGTGCCAGCAGATCTACACAGAACACTGAAGCTTTCTTT	CASRSTQNTEAFF
TRBJ2-3	once	TRBV7-2	TRBD1	TGTGCCAGCAGCTTGGGTTGCAGGGGGTCCAACACAGATACGCAGTATTTT	CASSLGCRGSNTDTQYF
TRBJ2-3	few	TRBV2	-	TGTGCCAGCAGTCCCCAACAGGACCAGACGCAGTATTTT	CASSPQQDQTQYF
TRBJ2-1	once	TRBV29-1	-	TGCAGCGTTTTACGCGGACGGGGCCCTCGGGATGAGCAGTTCTTC	CSVLRGRGPRDEQFF
TRBJ1-2	many	TRBV6-6	TRBD1	TGTGCCAGCAGTTACGGGACGGGACAGGGCTATGGCTACACCTTC	CASSYGTGQGYGYTF
TRBJ2-1	-	TRBV21-1	-	TGTGCCAGCAGCACCATAGCGGGGGCCGGCCCGAATGAGCAGTTCTTC	CASSTIAGAGPNEQFF
TRBJ1-4	-	TRBV3-1	-	TGTGCCAGCAGCCAAGAAAGGGGGGCGCCGGCTAATGAAAAACTGTTTTTT	CASSQERGAPANEKLFF